This is a list of T cell receptor beta chains from one sample in a study of T-cell reconstitution after alpha-beta-depleted transplantation in children. TCRdb reprocessed the PCR reads with MiXCR, giving one entry per CDR3 protein. The data hold hundreds of thousands of distinct CDR3 sequences, with roughly 15% observed a single time. The sequencing here drew on PBMCs from the stem cell graft donor, taken from the stem cell graft. Receptors were obtained from a human donor who donated a stem cell graft to a child with acute myeloid leukemia. The CDR3 runs from the conserved cysteine through the conserved F or W. The D gene is left open where the match is weak. Only some rows state a clone size, as once, few, many or a class for expanded clones.

many,NA,TRBV5-1,TRBJ2-1,CASSLVGVEQFF,TGCGCCAGCAGCTTGGTAGGTGTTGAGCAGTTCTTC
many,NA,TRBV20-1,TRBJ2-7,CSASGGPASYEQYF,TGCAGTGCTAGTGGCGGGCCAGCTTCTTACGAGCAGTACTTC
many,NA,TRBV15,TRBJ1-2,CATSGMTESNYGYTF,TGTGCCACCAGCGGAATGACAGAATCTAACTATGGCTACACCTTC
NA,NA,TRBV28,TRBJ1-2,CASSSPWGSRYGYTF,TGTGCCAGCAGTAGCCCCTGGGGTAGCCGTTATGGCTACACCTTC
NA,TRBD1,TRBV6-5,TRBJ1-2,CASSYSLDRGLYGYTF,TGTGCCAGCAGTTACTCCCTGGACAGGGGATTATATGGCTACACCTTC
many,TRBD2,TRBV20-1,TRBJ2-1,CSAREAGAYNEQFF,TGCAGTGCTAGAGAGGCGGGGGCCTACAATGAGCAGTTCTTC
NA,TRBD1,TRBV7-3,TRBJ1-6,CASSLKGGRSPLHF,TGTGCCAGCAGCTTAAAAGGGGGCCGGTCACCCCTCCACTTT
NA,TRBD1,TRBV6-6,TRBJ1-5,CASSSQGEGRNQPQHF,TGTGCCAGCAGTTCGCAGGGGGAGGGTCGCAATCAGCCCCAGCATTTT
NA,NA,TRBV7-9,TRBJ1-1,CASSPVQVIVNTEAFF,TGTGCCAGCAGCCCGGTACAGGTAATAGTCAACACTGAAGCTTTCTTT
NA,NA,TRBV5-1,TRBJ2-2,CASSPSLVRGHRGELFF,TGCGCCAGCAGCCCAAGCTTGGTACGGGGGCACCGCGGGGAGCTGTTTTTT
few,NA,TRBV7-9,TRBJ2-4,CASSLAGSQNIQYF,TGTGCCAGCAGCTTAGCAGGTAGCCAAAACATTCAGTACTTC
many,TRBD1,TRBV7-2,TRBJ2-2,CASSRLPGQGNTGELFF,TGTGCCAGCAGCCGACTGCCGGGACAGGGAAACACCGGGGAGCTGTTTTTT
NA,TRBD1,TRBV5-1,TRBJ2-1,CASSSMVQGIPRGTYNEQFF,TGCGCCAGCAGCTCCATGGTACAGGGGATCCCTAGGGGGACCTACAATGAGCAGTTCTTC
few,NA,TRBV24-1,TRBJ2-2,CATSDQSLTGELFF,TGTGCCACCAGTGACCAATCTCTCACCGGGGAGCTGTTTTTT
few,NA,TRBV6-2/TRBV6-3,TRBJ2-7,CASSYFGQSYEQYF,TGTGCCAGCAGTTACTTTGGACAGTCCTACGAGCAGTACTTC
many,NA,TRBV20-1,TRBJ1-4,CSAPDINEKLFF,TGCAGTGCCCCGGACATTAATGAAAAACTGTTTTTT
NA,NA,TRBV3-1,TRBJ2-7,CASSQSGGGQYF,TGTGCCAGCAGCCAATCTGGCGGTGGACAGTACTTC
few,NA,TRBV5-1,TRBJ2-1,CASSLEFSSYEQFF,TGCGCCAGCAGCTTGGAATTCTCCTCGTATGAGCAGTTCTTC
few,TRBD1,TRBV20-1,TRBJ2-7,CSARGNRGDEQYF,TGCAGTGCTAGAGGAAACAGGGGCGACGAGCAGTACTTC
many,NA,TRBV20-1,TRBJ1-3,CSAPSSISGNTIYF,TGCAGTGCTCCCAGCAGTATCTCTGGAAACACCATATATTTT
NA,NA,TRBV7-9,TRBJ2-2,CASSLEPVTGELFF,TGTGCCAGCAGCTTAGAGCCAGTCACCGGGGAGCTGTTTTTT
many,NA,TRBV20-1,TRBJ1-3,CSASMGGVPSGNTIYF,TGCAGTGCTAGTATGGGGGGGGTCCCCTCTGGAAACACCATATATTTT
NA,NA,TRBV5-6,TRBJ1-5,CASSVQGVGANQPQHF,TGTGCCAGCAGCGTGCAGGGTGTCGGGGCGAACCAGCCCCAGCATTTT
NA,TRBD2,TRBV2,TRBJ2-3,CASTGLADTDTQYF,TGTGCCAGCACGGGACTAGCGGACACAGATACGCAGTATTTT
NA,NA,TRBV12-3/TRBV12-4,TRBJ1-2,CASSFLLVRNGYTF,TGTGCCAGCAGTTTTTTGTTAGTCAGAAATGGCTACACCTTC
many,NA,TRBV5-6,TRBJ1-1,CASRKRPGNTEAFF,TGTGCCAGCAGAAAGAGGCCCGGGAACACTGAAGCTTTCTTT